This entry describes one T cell receptor beta chain. The data stem from a study of blood T cell repertoires in COVID-19. The germline CDR1 and CDR2 sequences are MDHEN and SYDVKM. Trimming shortened V by 6 bases and J by 0 bases, and 14 bases separated the two germline ends. The CDR3 has 15 residues. Assay: immunoSEQ multiplex PCR; the TCRdb copy retains only in-frame clones and omits some. Of a few hundred thousand clones detected, around 84% appear once; the ten largest clones hold 3.5% to 5%. This clonotype was sampled from a man aged 30 to 45 with acute COVID-19. Specimen: PBMCs or T cells enriched from blood (not recorded which). V usage is TRBV28 and J usage is TRBJ2-5, with D tentatively TRBD2 (5 bases). The CDR3 reads CASSQSAGYQETQYF. CDR3 DNA: TGTGCCAGCAGCCAGTCCGCGGGCTACCAAGAGACCCAGTACTTC.